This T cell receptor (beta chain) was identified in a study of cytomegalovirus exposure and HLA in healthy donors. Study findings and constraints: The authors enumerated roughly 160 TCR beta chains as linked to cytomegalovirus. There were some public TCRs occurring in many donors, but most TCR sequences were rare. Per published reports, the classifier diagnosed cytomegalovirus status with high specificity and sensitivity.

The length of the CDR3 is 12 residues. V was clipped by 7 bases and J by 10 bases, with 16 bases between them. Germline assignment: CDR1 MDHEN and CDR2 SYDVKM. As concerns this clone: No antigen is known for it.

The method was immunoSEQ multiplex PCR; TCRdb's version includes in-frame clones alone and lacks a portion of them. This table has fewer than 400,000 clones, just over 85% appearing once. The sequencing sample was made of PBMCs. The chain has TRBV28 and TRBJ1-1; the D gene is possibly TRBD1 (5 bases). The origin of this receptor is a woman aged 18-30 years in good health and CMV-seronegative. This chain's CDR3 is CASTNLGTLAFF. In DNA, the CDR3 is TGTGCCAGCACCAACCTAGGGACTCTAGCTTTCTTT.